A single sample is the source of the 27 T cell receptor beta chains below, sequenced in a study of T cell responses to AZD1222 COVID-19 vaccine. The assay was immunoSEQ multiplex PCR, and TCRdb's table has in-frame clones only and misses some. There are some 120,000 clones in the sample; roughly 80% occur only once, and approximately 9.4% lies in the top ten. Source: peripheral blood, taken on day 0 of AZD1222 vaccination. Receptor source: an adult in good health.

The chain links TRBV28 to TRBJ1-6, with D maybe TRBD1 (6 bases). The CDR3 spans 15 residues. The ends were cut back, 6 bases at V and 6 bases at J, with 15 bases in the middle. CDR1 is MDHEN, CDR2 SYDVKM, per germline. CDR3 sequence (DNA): TGTGCCAGCAGGGATTACAGGGAGGGTAATTCACCCCTCCACTTT. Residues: CASRDYREGNSPLHF.

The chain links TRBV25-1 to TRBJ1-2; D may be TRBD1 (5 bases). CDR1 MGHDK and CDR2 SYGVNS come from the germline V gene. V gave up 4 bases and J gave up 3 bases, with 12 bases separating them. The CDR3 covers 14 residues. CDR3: CASSGVWGYYGYTF. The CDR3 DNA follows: TGTGCCAGCAGTGGCGTTTGGGGGTACTATGGCTACACCTTC.

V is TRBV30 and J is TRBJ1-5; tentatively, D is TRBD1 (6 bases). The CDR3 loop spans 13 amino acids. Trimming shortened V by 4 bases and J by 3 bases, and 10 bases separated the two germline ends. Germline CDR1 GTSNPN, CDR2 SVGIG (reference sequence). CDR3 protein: CAWNSGDNQPQHF. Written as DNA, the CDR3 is TGTGCCTGGAATTCAGGGGACAATCAGCCCCAGCATTTT.

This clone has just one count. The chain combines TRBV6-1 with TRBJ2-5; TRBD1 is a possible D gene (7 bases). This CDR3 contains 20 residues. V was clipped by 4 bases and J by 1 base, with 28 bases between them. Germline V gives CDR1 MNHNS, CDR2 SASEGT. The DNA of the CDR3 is TGTGCCAGCAGTGCTTCCCCCGGGACAGATCTCAGGGGACTCCAAGAGACCCAGTACTTC. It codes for CASSASPGTDLRGLQETQYF.

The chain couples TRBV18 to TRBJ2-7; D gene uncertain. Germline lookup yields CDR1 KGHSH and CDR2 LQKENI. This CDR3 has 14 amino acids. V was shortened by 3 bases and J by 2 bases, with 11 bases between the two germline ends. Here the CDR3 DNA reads TGTGCCAGCTCACCCAACCAAGGTACCTACGAGCAGTACTTC. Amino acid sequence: CASSPNQGTYEQYF.

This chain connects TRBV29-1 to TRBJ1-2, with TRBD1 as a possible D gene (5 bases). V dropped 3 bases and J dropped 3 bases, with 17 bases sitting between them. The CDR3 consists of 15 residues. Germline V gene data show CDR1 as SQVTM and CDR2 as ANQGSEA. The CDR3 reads CSVENRFVHDYGYTF. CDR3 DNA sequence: TGCAGCGTTGAGAACAGGTTCGTTCATGACTATGGCTACACCTTC.

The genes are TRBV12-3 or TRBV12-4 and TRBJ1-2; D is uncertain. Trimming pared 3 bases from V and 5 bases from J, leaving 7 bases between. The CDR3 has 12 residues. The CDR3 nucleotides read TGTGCCAGCAGTTTTGACAAGTATGGCTACACCTTC. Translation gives CASSFDKYGYTF.

The CDR3 loop is CASSLQYNEKLFF. The CDR3 nucleotides read TGTGCCAGCAGCTTACAGTATAATGAAAAACTGTTTTTT. The V and J genes are TRBV7-8 and TRBJ1-4; D unresolved. V was trimmed by 2 bases and J by 4 bases, leaving 5 bases between them. Per germline, CDR1 SGHVS and CDR2 FQNEAQ. CDR3 length: 13 amino acids.

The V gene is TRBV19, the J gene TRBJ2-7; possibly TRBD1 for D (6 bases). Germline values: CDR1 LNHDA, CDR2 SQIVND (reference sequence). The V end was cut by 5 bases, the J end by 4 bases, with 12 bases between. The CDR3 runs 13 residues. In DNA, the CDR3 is TGTGCCAGTAGTCGGACAGAAACTTACGAGCAGTACTTC. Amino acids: CASSRTETYEQYF.

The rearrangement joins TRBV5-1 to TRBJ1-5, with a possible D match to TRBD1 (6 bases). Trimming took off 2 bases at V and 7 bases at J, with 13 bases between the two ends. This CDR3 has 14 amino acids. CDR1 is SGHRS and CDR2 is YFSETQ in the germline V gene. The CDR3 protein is CASSLTGLEQPQHF. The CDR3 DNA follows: TGCGCCAGCAGCTTAACAGGGCTTGAGCAGCCCCAGCATTTT.

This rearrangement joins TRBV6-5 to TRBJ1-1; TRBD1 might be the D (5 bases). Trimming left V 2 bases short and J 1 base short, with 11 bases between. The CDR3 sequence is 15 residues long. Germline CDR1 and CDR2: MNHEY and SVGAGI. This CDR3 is CASSYGAETNTEAFF. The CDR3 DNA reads TGTGCCAGCAGTTACGGGGCAGAAACGAACACTGAAGCTTTCTTT.

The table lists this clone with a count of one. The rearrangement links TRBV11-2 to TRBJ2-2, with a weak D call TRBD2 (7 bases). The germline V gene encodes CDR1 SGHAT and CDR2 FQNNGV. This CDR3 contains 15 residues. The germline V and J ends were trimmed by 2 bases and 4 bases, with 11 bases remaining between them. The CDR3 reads CASSLWRGLTGELFF. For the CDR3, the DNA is TGTGCCAGCAGCTTATGGCGGGGGCTCACCGGGGAGCTGTTTTTT. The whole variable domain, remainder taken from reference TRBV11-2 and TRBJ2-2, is EAGVAQSPRYKIIEKRQSVAFWCNPISGHATLYWYQQILGQGPKLLIQFQNNGVVDDSQLPKDRFSAERLKGVDSTLKIQPAKLEDSAVYLCASSLWRGLTGELFFGEGSRLTVL.

The CDR3: CASSPIQNMNTEAFF. The CDR3 DNA follows: TGTGCCAGCAGCCCGATACAGAATATGAACACTGAAGCTTTCTTT. The chain carries TRBV28 and TRBJ1-1; D is unclear. V gave up 6 bases and J gave up 0 bases, with 14 bases separating them. Looked up from germline, CDR1 is MDHEN and CDR2 is SYDVKM. CDR3 length: 15 amino acids. The full variable domain, with the rest looked up from reference TRBV28 and TRBJ1-1, is DVKVTQSSRYLVKRTGEKVFLECVQDMDHENMFWYRQDPGLGLRLIYFSYDVKMKEKGDIPEGYSVSREKKERFSLILESASTNQTSMYLCASSPIQNMNTEAFFGQGTRLTVV.

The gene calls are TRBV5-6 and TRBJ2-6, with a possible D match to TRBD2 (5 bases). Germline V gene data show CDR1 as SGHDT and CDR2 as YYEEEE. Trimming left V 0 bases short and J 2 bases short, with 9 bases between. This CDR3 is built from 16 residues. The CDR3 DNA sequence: TGTGCCAGCAGCTTGGCCCCCGGGGCTGGGGCCAACGTCCTGACTTTC. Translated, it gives CASSLAPGAGANVLTF.

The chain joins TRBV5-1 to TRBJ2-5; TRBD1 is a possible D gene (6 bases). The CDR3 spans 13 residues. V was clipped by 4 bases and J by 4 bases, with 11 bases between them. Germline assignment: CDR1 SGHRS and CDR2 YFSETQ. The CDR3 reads CASSPGQIETQYF. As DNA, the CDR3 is TGCGCCAGCAGCCCCGGACAGATAGAGACCCAGTACTTC.

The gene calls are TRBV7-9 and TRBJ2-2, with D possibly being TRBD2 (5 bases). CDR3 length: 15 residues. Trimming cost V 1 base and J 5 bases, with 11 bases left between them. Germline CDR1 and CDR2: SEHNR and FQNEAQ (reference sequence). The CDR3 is CASSLVGVGTGELFF. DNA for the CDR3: TGTGCCAGCAGCTTAGTCGGGGTCGGGACCGGGGAGCTGTTTTTT. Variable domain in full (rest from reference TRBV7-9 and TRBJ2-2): DTGVSQNPRHKITKRGQNVTFRCDPISEHNRLYWYRQTLGQGPEFLTYFQNEAQLEKSRLLSDRFSAERPKGSFSTLEIQRTEQGDSAMYLCASSLVGVGTGELFFGEGSRLTVL.

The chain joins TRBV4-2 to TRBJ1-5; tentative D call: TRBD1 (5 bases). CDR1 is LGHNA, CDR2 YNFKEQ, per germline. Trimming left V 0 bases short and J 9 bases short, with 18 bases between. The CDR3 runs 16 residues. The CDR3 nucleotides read TGTGCCAGCAGCCAAGATCTTTTGGGGGGTTTGTGGCCCCAGCATTTT. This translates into CASSQDLLGGLWPQHF.

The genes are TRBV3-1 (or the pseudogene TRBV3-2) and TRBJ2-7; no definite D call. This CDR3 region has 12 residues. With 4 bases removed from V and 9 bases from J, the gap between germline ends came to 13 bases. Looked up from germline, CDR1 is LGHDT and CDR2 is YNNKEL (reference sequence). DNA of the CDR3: TGTGCCAGCAGCCCCGGCGAGTACTCGCAGTACTTC. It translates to CASSPGEYSQYF.

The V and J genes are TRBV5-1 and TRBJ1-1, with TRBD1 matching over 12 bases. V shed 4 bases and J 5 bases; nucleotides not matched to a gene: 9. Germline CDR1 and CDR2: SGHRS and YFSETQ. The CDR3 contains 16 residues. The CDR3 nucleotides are TGCGCCAGCAGCCTCCGGGACAGGGGGCTTGCGACTGAAGCTTTCTTT. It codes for CASSLRDRGLATEAFF.

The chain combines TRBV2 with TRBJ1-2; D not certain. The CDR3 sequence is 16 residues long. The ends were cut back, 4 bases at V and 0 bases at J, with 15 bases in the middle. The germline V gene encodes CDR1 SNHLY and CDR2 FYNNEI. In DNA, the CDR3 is TGTGCCAGCAGTGTTTACCAGAGATCTTCTAACTATGGCTACACCTTC. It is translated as CASSVYQRSSNYGYTF.

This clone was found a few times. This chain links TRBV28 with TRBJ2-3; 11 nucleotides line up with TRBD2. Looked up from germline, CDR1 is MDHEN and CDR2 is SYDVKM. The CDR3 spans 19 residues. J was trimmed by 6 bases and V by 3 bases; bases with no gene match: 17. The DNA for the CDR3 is TGTGCCAGCAGTTTGTATCGGCTAGCGGGAGGTGGGGTCCCGGATACGCAGTATTTT. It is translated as CASSLYRLAGGGVPDTQYF.

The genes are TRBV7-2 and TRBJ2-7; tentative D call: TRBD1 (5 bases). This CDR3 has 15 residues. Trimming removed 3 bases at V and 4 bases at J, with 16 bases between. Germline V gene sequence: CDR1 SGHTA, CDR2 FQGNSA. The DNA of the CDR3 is TGTGCCAGCAGCTTTGATGGGGCAGGTAGATACGAGCAGTACTTC. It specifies CASSFDGAGRYEQYF. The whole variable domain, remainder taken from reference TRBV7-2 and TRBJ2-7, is GAGVSQSPSNKVTEKGKDVELRCDPISGHTALYWYRQSLGQGLEFLIYFQGNSAPDKSGLPSDRFSAERTGGSVSTLTIQRTQQEDSAVYLCASSFDGAGRYEQYFGPGTRLTVT.

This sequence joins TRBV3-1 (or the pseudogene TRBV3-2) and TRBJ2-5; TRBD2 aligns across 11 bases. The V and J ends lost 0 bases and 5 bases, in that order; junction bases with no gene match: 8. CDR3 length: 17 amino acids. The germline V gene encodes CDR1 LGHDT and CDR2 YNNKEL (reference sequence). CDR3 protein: CASSQELTSGVGETQYF. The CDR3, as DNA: TGTGCCAGCAGCCAAGAACTGACTAGCGGGGTAGGGGAGACCCAGTACTTC.

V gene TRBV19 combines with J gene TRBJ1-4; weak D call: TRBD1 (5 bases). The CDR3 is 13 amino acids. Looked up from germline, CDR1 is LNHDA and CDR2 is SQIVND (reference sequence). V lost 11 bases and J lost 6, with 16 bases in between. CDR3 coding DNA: TGTGCCTGCGGGGGGGGTACGGATGAAAAACTGTTTTTT. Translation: CACGGGTDEKLFF.

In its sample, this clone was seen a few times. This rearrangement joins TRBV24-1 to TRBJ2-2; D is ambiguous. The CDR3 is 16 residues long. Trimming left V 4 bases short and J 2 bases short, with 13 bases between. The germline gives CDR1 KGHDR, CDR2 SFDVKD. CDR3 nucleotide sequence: TGTGCCACCAGTGACCCCGGTCGAGGCAACACCGGGGAGCTGTTTTTT. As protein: CATSDPGRGNTGELFF.

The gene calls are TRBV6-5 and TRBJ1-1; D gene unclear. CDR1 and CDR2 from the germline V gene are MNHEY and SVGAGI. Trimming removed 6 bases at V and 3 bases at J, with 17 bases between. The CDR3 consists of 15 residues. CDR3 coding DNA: TGTGCCAGCAGAAGACCCGGAAGTGGGTACACTGAAGCTTTCTTT. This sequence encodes CASRRPGSGYTEAFF.

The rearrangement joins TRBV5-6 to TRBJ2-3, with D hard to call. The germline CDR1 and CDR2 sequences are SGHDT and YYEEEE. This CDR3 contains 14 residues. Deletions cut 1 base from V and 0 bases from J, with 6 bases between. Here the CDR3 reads CASSLFLSTDTQYF. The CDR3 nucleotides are TGTGCCAGCAGCTTGTTCCTCAGCACAGATACGCAGTATTTT.